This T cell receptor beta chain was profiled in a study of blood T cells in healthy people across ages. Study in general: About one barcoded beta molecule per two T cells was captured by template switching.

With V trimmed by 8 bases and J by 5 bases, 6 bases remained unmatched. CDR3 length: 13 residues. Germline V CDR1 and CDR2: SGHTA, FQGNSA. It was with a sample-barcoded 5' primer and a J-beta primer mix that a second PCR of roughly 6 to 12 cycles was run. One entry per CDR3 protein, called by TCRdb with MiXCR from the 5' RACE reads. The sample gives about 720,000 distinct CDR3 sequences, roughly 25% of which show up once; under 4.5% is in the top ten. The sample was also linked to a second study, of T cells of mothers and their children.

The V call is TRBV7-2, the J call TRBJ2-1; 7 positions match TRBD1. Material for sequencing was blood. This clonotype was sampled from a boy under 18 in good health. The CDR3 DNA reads TGTGCCAGCGGCCGGGACAGTCACAATGAGCAGTTCTTC. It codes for CASGRDSHNEQFF.